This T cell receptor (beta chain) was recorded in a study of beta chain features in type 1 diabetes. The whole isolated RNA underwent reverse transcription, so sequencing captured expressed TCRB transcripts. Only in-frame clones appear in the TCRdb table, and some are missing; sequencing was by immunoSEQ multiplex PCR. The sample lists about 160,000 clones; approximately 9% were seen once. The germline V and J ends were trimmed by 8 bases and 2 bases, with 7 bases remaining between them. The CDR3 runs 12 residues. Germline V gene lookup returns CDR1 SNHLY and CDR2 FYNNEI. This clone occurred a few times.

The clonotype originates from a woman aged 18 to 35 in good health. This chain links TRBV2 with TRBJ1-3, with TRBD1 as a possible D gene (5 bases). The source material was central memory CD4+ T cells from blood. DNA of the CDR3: TGTGCCAGCTCGGGGGCTGGAAACACCATATATTTT. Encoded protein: CASSGAGNTIYF.